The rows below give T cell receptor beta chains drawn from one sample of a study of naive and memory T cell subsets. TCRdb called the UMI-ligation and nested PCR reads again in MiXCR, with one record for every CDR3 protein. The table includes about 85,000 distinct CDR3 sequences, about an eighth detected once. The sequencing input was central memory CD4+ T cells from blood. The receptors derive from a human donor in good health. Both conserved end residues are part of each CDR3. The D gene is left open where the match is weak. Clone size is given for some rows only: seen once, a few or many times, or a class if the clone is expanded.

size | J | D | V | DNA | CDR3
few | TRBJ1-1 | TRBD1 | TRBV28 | TGTGCCAGCAGCACTACAGGGGGTTCCTTGGCGGCTTTCTTT | CASSTTGGSLAAFF
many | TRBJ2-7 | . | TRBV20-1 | TGCAGTGCTCCGGGACGGAACTCCTACGAGCAGTACTTC | CSAPGRNSYEQYF
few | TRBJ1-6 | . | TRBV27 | TGTGCCAGCAGTTTATCTTTCCGGACGGGGTATAATTCACCCCTCCACTTT | CASSLSFRTGYNSPLHF
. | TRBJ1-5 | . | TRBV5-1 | TGCGCCAGCAGCCCAGGGAGCGGCAATCAGCCCCAGCATTTT | CASSPGSGNQPQHF
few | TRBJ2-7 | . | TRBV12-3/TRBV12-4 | TGTGCCAGCAGTGGTCCCAATAGGGGCGAGCAGTACTTC | CASSGPNRGEQYF
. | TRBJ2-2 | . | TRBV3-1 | TGTGCCAGCAGTAGGAAACGGGACACCGGGGAGCTGTTTTTT | CASSRKRDTGELFF
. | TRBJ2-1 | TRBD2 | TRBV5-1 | TGCGCCAGCAGCCCACAGACTAGCGGGTTCCCCTACAATGAGCAGTTCTTC | CASSPQTSGFPYNEQFF
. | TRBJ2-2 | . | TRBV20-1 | TGCAGTGCTAGAACCCCTCGTAGGGCCACCGGGGAGCTGTTTTTT | CSARTPRRATGELFF
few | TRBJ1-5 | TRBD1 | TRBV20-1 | TGCAGTGCTAGACAAGGACAGGGGGGGGGCAATCAGCCCCAGCATTTT | CSARQGQGGGNQPQHF
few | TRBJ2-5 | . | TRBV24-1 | TGTGCCACCACGGACAGCTACCAAGAGACCCAGTACTTC | CATTDSYQETQYF
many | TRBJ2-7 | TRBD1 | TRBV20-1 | TGCAGTGCGAACCCCGGGACAGCCTCCTACGAGCAGTACTTC | CSANPGTASYEQYF
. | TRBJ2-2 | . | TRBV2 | TGTGCCAGCAAAGTGGCGGGAAACACCGGGGAGCTGTTTTTT | CASKVAGNTGELFF
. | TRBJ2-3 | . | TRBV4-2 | TGTGCCAGCAGCCAAAAGAAGAAGGGCGACAGGGATACGCAGTATTTT | CASSQKKKGDRDTQYF
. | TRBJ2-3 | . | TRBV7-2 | TGTGCCAGCAGCTTAGATAACATGTCCACAGATACGCAGTATTTT | CASSLDNMSTDTQYF
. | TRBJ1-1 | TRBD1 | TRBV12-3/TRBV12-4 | TGTGCCAGCAAGGGGGCGCTCCCCACTGAAGCTTTCTTT | CASKGALPTEAFF
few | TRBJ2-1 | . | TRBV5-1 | TGCGCCAGCAGGAAACTAGCTGACGGGAACAATGAGCAGTTCTTC | CASRKLADGNNEQFF
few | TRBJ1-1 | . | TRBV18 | TGTGCCAGCTCACCAGACCAGAACACTGAAGCTTTCTTT | CASSPDQNTEAFF
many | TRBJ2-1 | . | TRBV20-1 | TGCAGTGCTAGAGCGGGTTATGAGCAGTTCTTC | CSARAGYEQFF
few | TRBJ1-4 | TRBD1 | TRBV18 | TGTGCCAGCTCATCCGACAGGGGCTCCGAAAAACTGTTTTTT | CASSSDRGSEKLFF
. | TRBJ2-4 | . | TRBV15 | TGTGCCACCAGCAGAGCGGCACAGGCGGGGATCCTAGCCAAAAACATTCAGTACTTC | CATSRAAQAGILAKNIQYF
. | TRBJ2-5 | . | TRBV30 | TGTGCCTGGAGTGTCGGCAGGGGAAAGACCCAGTACTTC | CAWSVGRGKTQYF
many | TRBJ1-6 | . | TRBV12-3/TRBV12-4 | TGTGCCAGCAGTTTTAACAATTCACCCCTCCACTTT | CASSFNNSPLHF
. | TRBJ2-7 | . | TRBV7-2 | TGTGCCAGCAGCTTACAGGTGGATCCGGGAAGGGAGCAGTACTTC | CASSLQVDPGREQYF
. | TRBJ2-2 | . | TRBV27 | TGTGCCTCTACCCGGTTCGGGAATCCCGATCTTAAGAAGAGCCCAGCGGTGCTGTTTTTT | CASTRFGNPDLKKSPAVLFF
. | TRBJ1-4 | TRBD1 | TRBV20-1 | TGCAGTGCTAGCGTACCGGGACAGGGTAATGAAAAACTGTTTTTT | CSASVPGQGNEKLFF
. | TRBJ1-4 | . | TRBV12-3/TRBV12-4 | TGTGCCAGCAGTCAACACAGGACGGCTAATGAAAAACTGTTTTTT | CASSQHRTANEKLFF
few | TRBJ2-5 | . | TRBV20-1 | TGCAGTGCGATGGGACCAGGAAAGGAGACCCAGTACTTC | CSAMGPGKETQYF
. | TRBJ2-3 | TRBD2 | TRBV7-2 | TGTGCCAGCAGCCCCTCTAGCGGGAGGTTGGCAGATACGCAGTATTTT | CASSPSSGRLADTQYF
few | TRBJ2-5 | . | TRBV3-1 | TGTGCCAGCAGCCAAGCGTCCCCTCGGAAGGGCCAGTACTTC | CASSQASPRKGQYF
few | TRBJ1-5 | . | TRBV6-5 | TGTGCCAGCAGTTACGGTCGGGACACCAAACAGCCCCAGCATTTT | CASSYGRDTKQPQHF
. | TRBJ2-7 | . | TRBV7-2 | TGTGCCAGCAGCTTAGCCCCAGGGGCCTACGAGCAGTACTTC | CASSLAPGAYEQYF